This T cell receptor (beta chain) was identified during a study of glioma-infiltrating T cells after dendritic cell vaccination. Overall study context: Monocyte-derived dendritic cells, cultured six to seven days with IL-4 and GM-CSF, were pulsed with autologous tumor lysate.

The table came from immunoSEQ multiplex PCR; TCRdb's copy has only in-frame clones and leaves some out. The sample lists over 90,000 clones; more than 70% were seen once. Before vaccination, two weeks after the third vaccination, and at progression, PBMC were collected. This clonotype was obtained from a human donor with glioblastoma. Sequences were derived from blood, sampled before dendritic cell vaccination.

The CDR3 DNA sequence: TGTGCCAGCAGCTTTCCGGGAGCAGAGACCCAGTACTTC. Translating it yields CASSFPGAETQYF. This chain links TRBV5-4 with TRBJ2-5; perhaps TRBD2 as D (6 bases). The CDR3 covers 13 residues. The germline gives CDR1 SGHNT, CDR2 YYREEE (reference sequence). V was clipped by 2 bases and J by 4 bases, with 9 bases between them.